The 6 T cell receptor beta chains presented below share a single source sample, sequenced in a study of blood T cell repertoires in COVID-19. The data were produced by immunoSEQ multiplex PCR, yet TCRdb's version contains in-frame clones alone and is incomplete. The sample shows 200,000 to 250,000 clones, about 90% of them seen only once. Specimen: peripheral blood. The origin of the receptors is a man aged 25 to 45 with acute or convalescent COVID-19.

CDR3 region: CASSQGQGGLETQYF. The CDR3 coding sequence is TGTGCCAGCAGCCAAGGACAGGGAGGTTTGGAGACCCAGTACTTC. The J gene is TRBJ2-5, the V gene TRBV3-1 (or the pseudogene TRBV3-2), with D tentatively TRBD1 (7 bases). With 1 base removed from V and 5 bases from J, the gap between germline ends came to 14 bases. Looked up from germline, CDR1 is LGHDT and CDR2 is YNNKEL (reference sequence). This CDR3 spans 15 amino acids.

The V gene is TRBV3-1 (or the pseudogene TRBV3-2), the J gene TRBJ2-7; TRBD1 matches 7 bases. Losses at the gene ends were 4 bases for V and 5 bases for J; bases not matched to a gene: 11. CDR3 length: 15 amino acids. CDR1 is LGHDT, CDR2 YNNKEL, per germline (reference sequence). This CDR3 is CASSLSDRAIHEQYF. The CDR3 DNA reads TGTGCCAGCAGCCTATCCGACAGGGCCATCCACGAGCAGTACTTC.

The chain joins TRBV5-5 to TRBJ2-5; possible D gene TRBD1, 6 bases. The CDR3 extends over 14 amino acids. The germline V and J ends were trimmed by 1 base and 4 bases, with 11 bases remaining between them. Germline-derived CDR1 and CDR2 are SGHKS and YYEKEE (reference sequence). CDR3 DNA sequence: TGTGCCAGCAGCTTGTGGGACATACGAGAGACCCAGTACTTC. This translates into CASSLWDIRETQYF. Full variable domain (missing parts from reference TRBV5-5 and TRBJ2-5): DAGVTQSPTHLIKTRGQQVTLRCSPISGHKSVSWYQQVLGQGPQFIFQYYEKEERGRGNFPDRFSARQFPNYSSELNVNALLLGDSALYLCASSLWDIRETQYFGPGTRLLVL.

V usage is TRBV30 and J usage is TRBJ1-2, with TRBD1 matching over 7 bases. The germline CDR1 and CDR2 sequences are GTSNPN and SVGIG (reference sequence). This CDR3 comprises 18 residues. J was trimmed by 4 bases and V by 0 bases; bases with no gene match: 17. Written as DNA, the CDR3 is TGTGCCTGGAGTGTCGACAAGTGGGGACAGCCGAGTACCTATGGCTACACCTTC. Its protein product is CAWSVDKWGQPSTYGYTF.

The chain links TRBV19 to TRBJ1-6; 7 nucleotides agree with TRBD1. J lost 10 bases, V lost 7 bases, and 13 bases had no gene match. The CDR3 consists of 15 residues. Looked up from germline, CDR1 is LNHDA and CDR2 is SQIVND (reference sequence). CDR3 sequence: CASTRQGQSGSPLHF. In nucleotides, the CDR3 is TGTGCCAGTACCAGGCAGGGACAGTCCGGCTCACCCCTCCACTTT.

This rearrangement joins TRBV5-4 to TRBJ2-3, with a possible D match to TRBD2 (6 bases). The CDR3 spans 13 residues. Germline V lookup: CDR1 SGHNT, CDR2 YYREEE (reference sequence). Trimming removed 3 bases from V and 4 bases from J, with 9 bases in between. CDR3 region: CASSSLAADTQYF. The DNA for the CDR3 is TGTGCCAGCAGCTCGTTAGCGGCAGATACGCAGTATTTT.